This T cell receptor beta chain was documented in a study of early T cells in non-severe SARS-CoV-2 infection. On the study more broadly: Sequencing input comprised bulk RNA from unsorted whole blood; chain pairing was not available.

This clonotype was seen ten or more times. Antigen unknown. In germline, CDR1 is SGHTA, CDR2 FQGNSA. V lost 5 bases to trimming and J lost 4 bases; unmatched junction nucleotides: 8. The CDR3 sequence is 15 residues long. The TCR library protocol attached unique molecular identifiers to the individual cDNA molecules. TCRdb re-derived calls from the 5' RACE reads in MiXCR, one entry per CDR3 protein. This table has approximately 35,000 distinct CDR3 sequences, 5.5% to 7% appearing once. Notes on the study in general: VDJdb-based matching was biased toward anti-spike CD8 responses and missed private and CD4 specificities.

The sample taken for sequencing was whole blood. The rearrangement uses TRBV7-2 and TRBJ2-1; 7 nucleotides align to TRBD2. The TCR comes from an adult who was a healthcare worker with PCR-confirmed SARS-CoV-2 infection or an uninfected control (not recorded which). The CDR3 loop is CASSPRSGAYNEQFF. CDR3 DNA: TGTGCCAGCAGCCCGAGGAGCGGGGCTTACAATGAGCAGTTCTTC.